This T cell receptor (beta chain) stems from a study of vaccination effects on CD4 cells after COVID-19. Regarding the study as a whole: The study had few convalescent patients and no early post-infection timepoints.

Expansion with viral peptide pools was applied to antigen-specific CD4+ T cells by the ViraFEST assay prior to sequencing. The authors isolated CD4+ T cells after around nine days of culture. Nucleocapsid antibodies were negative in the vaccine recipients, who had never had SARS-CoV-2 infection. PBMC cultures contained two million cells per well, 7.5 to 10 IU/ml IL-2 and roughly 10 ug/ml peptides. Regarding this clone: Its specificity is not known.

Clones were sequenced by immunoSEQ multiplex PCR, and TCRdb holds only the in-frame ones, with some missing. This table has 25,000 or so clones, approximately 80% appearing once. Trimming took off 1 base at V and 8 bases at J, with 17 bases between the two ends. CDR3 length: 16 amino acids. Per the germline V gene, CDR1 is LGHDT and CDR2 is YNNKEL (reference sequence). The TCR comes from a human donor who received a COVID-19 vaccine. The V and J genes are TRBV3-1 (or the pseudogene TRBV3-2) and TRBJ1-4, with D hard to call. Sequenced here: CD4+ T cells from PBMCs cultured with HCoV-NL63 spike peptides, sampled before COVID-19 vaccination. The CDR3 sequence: CASSQGLDPAGEKLFF. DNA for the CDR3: TGTGCCAGCAGCCAAGGATTGGACCCAGCTGGGGAAAAACTGTTTTTT.